This TCR beta chain was obtained from a study of blood T cell repertoires in COVID-19. Under the authors' procedure: By means of reference gene primer amplification, nucleated cell counts were estimated. Produced via immunoSEQ multiplex PCR; TCRdb's table is partial and in-frame only. V, J and clone size were drawn from that table, and D and trimming were deduced from the DNA. The sample carries some 80,000 clones, under 80% recorded once. This CDR3 is 15 amino acids long. Trimming removed 0 bases at V and 5 bases at J, with 14 bases between. Germline loops: CDR1 SGHRS, CDR2 YFSETQ. The V and J genes are TRBV5-1 and TRBJ2-5, with D perhaps TRBD2 (7 bases). This TCR was recovered from a human donor in a cohort sampled during active COVID-19. Sequencing was performed on peripheral blood. In DNA form, the CDR3 reads TGCGCCAGCAGCTTGGACGGGGGGCCGTGGGAGACCCAGTACTTC. Its translation: CASSLDGGPWETQYF.